The 10 T cell receptor beta chains reported below all come from one sample, sequenced in a study of blood T cells in healthy people across ages. Sample-barcoded 5' priming and a J-beta primer mix drove a second PCR of roughly 7 to 11 cycles. TCRdb reprocessed the 5' RACE reads with MiXCR, giving one entry per CDR3 protein. The repertoire holds around 500,000 distinct CDR3 sequences, about 25% seen once, with approximately 3.6% in the top ten. A further study also used this sample, focusing on T cells of mothers and their children.

The sample taken for sequencing was blood. These receptors came from a boy between 2 and 10 years old in good health.

This chain connects TRBV12-3 or TRBV12-4 to TRBJ2-5, with D possibly called TRBD1 or TRBD2 (7 bases each). The germline V and J ends were trimmed by 6 bases and 0 bases, with 11 bases remaining between them. The CDR3 is 14 residues long. In nucleotides, the CDR3 is TGTGCCAGCAGCAGGGGGGGGGACCAAGAGACCCAGTACTTC. Amino acids: CASSRGGDQETQYF.

The rearrangement joins TRBV29-1 to TRBJ2-1, with D uncertain. Germline V gene lookup returns CDR1 SQVTM and CDR2 ANQGSEA. CDR3 size: 16 residues. Between the trimmed V and J ends, which lost 6 bases and 0 bases, there was a span of 18 bases. This CDR3 reads CSVTPLGPVSYNEQFF. In DNA, the CDR3 is TGCAGCGTAACCCCTTTAGGACCCGTCTCCTACAATGAGCAGTTCTTC.

This clonotype was seen many times. The V gene is TRBV5-1, the J gene TRBJ2-5; no clear D. The V end was cut by 1 base, the J end by 5 bases, with 3 bases between. Germline CDR1 is SGHRS and CDR2 is YFSETQ. The CDR3 length is 11 residues. As DNA, the CDR3 is TGCGCCAGCAGCTTGTGGGAGACCCAGTACTTC. Encoded protein: CASSLWETQYF.

V usage is TRBV3-1 and J usage is TRBJ2-1, with TRBD2 identical over 11 bases. The J call could be wrong; TRBJ2-7 is a better fit for the DNA end. The CDR3 is made up of 13 amino acids. CDR1 is LGHDT and CDR2 is YNNKEL in the germline V gene (reference sequence). The CDR3 is CASRLAGALEQYF. CDR3 nucleotide sequence: TGTGCCAGCAGACTAGCGGGAGCGCTCGAGCAGTACTTC.

This clonotype appeared once. The CDR3 region is CASQTGTMYSGANVLTF. The DNA of the CDR3 is TGCGCCAGCCAGACAGGGACCATGTACTCTGGGGCCAACGTCCTGACTTTC. The genes are TRBV4-1 and TRBJ2-6, with 7 bases that match TRBD1. CDR1 is MGHRA, CDR2 YSYEKL, per germline. The V gene end was trimmed by 8 bases and the J gene end by 0 bases; junction bases not matched to a gene: 10. There are 17 residues in the CDR3.

V and J are TRBV18 and TRBJ2-3; no clear D gene. Per germline, CDR1 KGHSH and CDR2 LQKENI. V lost 0 bases, J lost 0 bases, and 7 bases lay in between. The CDR3 contains 15 residues. CDR3 nucleotides: TGTGCCAGCTCACCACCCTACGATAGCACAGATACGCAGTATTTT. Translation gives CASSPPYDSTDTQYF.

The rearrangement joins TRBV4-3 to TRBJ1-5, with D unclear. The V end lost 0 bases, the J end lost 0 bases, and 3 bases lay between the germline ends. The CDR3 has 14 residues. The V gene's germline CDR1 is LGHNA and CDR2 YSLEER. The CDR3, as DNA: TGCGCCAGCAGCCAAGATTTTAGCAATCAGCCCCAGCATTTT. Amino acids: CASSQDFSNQPQHF.

This chain links TRBV10-3 with TRBJ2-5, with 11 bases lining up with TRBD1. The germline gives CDR1 ENHRY, CDR2 SYGVKD. CDR3 length equals 15 residues. V lost 6 bases, J lost 3 bases, and 6 bases stayed unmatched. The CDR3 is CAIRRTGGEEETQYF. Here the CDR3 DNA reads TGTGCCATCAGGAGGACAGGGGGCGAGGAAGAGACCCAGTACTTC.

V usage is TRBV6-2 or TRBV6-3 and J usage is TRBJ2-7, with TRBD1 matching 10 bases. V dropped 5 bases and J dropped 4; count of bases not matched to a gene: 8. The germline V gene encodes CDR1 MNHEY and CDR2 SVGEGT. This CDR3 is 15 amino acids long. The CDR3 spells CASSDRDRGIYEQYF. The CDR3 DNA reads TGTGCCAGCAGTGACCGGGACAGGGGAATATACGAGCAGTACTTC.

The rearrangement links TRBV12-3 or TRBV12-4 to TRBJ2-1, with 8 bases matching TRBD2. This CDR3 contains 14 residues. With V trimmed by 7 bases and J by 4 bases, 6 bases remained unmatched. CDR3 in amino acids: CASTGAGGYNEQFF. In DNA, the CDR3 is TGTGCCAGCACTGGGGCGGGAGGTTACAATGAGCAGTTCTTC.